This TCR beta chain was documented in a study of preoperative IRX-2 immunotherapy in early breast cancer. The treatment denotes: preoperative locoregional IRX-2 cytokine immunotherapy. This phase Ib study tested locoregional IRX-2 cytokine immunotherapy given before surgery. Some clones are missing from TCRdb's copy, which holds only in-frame ones; the method was immunoSEQ multiplex PCR. The sample has roughly 2,800 clones, over 60% seen once. This clone has a single count. The CDR3 is 16 amino acids. The V gene's germline CDR1 is MNHGY and CDR2 SAAAGT. Trimming stripped 0 bases from V and 5 bases from J, with 15 bases between.

The chain employs TRBV6-8 and TRBJ2-3; possibly TRBD1 for D (7 bases). The sequencing used tumor tissue, collected after IRX-2 immunotherapy. This receptor was obtained from a human donor with breast cancer. CDR3 bases: TGTGCCAGCAGTTACTCGAACCAGGGGGGTCAAGATACGCAGTATTTT. Amino acids: CASSYSNQGGQDTQYF.